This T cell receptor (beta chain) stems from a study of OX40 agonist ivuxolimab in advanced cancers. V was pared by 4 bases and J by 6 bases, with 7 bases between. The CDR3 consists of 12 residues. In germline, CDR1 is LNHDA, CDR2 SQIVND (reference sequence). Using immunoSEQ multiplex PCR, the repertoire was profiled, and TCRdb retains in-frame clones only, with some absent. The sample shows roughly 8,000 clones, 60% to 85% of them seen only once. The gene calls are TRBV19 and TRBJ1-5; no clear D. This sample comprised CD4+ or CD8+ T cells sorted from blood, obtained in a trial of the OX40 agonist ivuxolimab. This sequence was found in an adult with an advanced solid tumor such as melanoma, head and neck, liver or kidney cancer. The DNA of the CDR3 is TGTGCCAGTAGTAGGCCTGGTCAGCCCCAGCATTTT. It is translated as CASSRPGQPQHF.